This TCR beta chain appears in the sequencing data of a study of patients with pleural tuberculosis. This clonotype was found once. Germline lookup yields CDR1 SGHAT and CDR2 FQNNGV. Trimming shortened V by 4 bases and J by 0 bases, and 4 bases separated the two germline ends. This CDR3 is 12 amino acids long. TCRdb called the reads again in MiXCR, with one record for every CDR3 protein. The table lists 25,000 to 30,000 distinct CDR3 sequences, about 20% of them singletons. The origin of this receptor is a human donor with pleural tuberculosis. The sequenced material came from peripheral blood. This rearrangement joins TRBV11-2 to TRBJ2-7; no definite D call. CDR3 coding DNA: TGTGCCAGCAGCTCTGGCTCCTACGAGCAGTACTTC. Protein: CASSSGSYEQYF.